This T cell receptor (beta chain) is from a study of cytomegalovirus exposure and HLA in healthy donors. The study sampled nominally healthy donors, though unrecorded immune exposures were likely. The PCR made use of 60 Vbeta and 13 Jbeta primers. This table comes from immunoSEQ multiplex PCR, and its TCRdb copy is limited to in-frame clones, with some not included. The data contain roughly 120,000 clones, 80% of them seen just once; the ten biggest clones take up over 2%. CDR1 SGDLS and CDR2 YYNGEE come from the germline V gene. This CDR3 comprises 12 residues. Trimming left V 3 bases short and J 3 bases short, with 6 bases between. Findings of the study overall: One later analysis reportedly identified an Asian-associated ancestry cluster that showed fewer N-insertions than the approximately 710-donor mean.

Note on this clone: The antigen is undetermined.

The chain is built from TRBV9 and TRBJ1-1; D not certain. Sequencing was performed on PBMCs. The TCR was taken from a young man in good health and CMV-seronegative. In DNA, the CDR3 is TGTGCCAGCAGCGGCGACTACACTGAAGCTTTCTTT. The encoded protein is CASSGDYTEAFF.